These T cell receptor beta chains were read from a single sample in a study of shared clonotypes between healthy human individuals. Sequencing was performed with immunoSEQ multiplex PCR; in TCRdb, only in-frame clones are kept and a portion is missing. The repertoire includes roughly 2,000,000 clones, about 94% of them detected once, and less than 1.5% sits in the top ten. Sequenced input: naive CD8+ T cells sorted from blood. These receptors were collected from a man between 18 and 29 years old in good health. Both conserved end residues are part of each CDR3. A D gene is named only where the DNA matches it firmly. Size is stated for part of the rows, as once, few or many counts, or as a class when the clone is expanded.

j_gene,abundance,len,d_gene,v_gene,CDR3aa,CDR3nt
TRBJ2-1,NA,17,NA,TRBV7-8,CASSLLSAFGSSNEQFF,TGTGCCAGCAGCTTATTGTCCGCCTTTGGGTCGAGCAATGAGCAGTTCTTC
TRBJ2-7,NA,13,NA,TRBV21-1,CASSKKYIDEQYF,TGTGCCAGCAGCAAAAAATATATAGACGAGCAGTACTTC
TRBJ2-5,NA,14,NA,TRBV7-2,CASSLGPGQETQYF,TGTGCCAGCAGCTTGGGCCCGGGCCAAGAGACCCAGTACTTC
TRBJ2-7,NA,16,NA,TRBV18,CASSPPLRVGTGEQYF,TGTGCCAGCTCACCACCGTTGAGGGTGGGTACGGGAGAGCAGTACTTC
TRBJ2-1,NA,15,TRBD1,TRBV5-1,CASSLGTGIYNEQFF,TGCGCCAGCAGCTTAGGGACAGGGATTTACAATGAGCAGTTCTTC
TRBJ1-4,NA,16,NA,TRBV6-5,CASSYSRSVPSEKLFF,TGTGCCAGCAGTTACTCGAGGTCGGTACCGTCGGAAAAACTGTTTTTT
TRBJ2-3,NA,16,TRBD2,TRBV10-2,CASSEASGGRTDTQYF,TGCGCCAGCAGTGAGGCTAGCGGGGGGCGCACAGATACGCAGTATTTT
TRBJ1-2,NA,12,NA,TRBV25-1,CASSEGVYGYTF,TGTGCCAGCAGTGAAGGGGTCTATGGCTACACCTTC
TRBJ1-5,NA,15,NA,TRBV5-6,CASSLTREGNQPQHF,TGTGCCAGCAGCTTAACCAGGGAAGGCAATCAGCCCCAGCATTTT
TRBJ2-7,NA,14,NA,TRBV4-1,CASSPNIGPYEQYF,TGCGCCAGCAGCCCAAACATCGGGCCCTACGAGCAGTACTTC
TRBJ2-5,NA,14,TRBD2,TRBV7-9,CASSVRDYPETQYF,TGTGCCAGCAGCGTCCGGGACTACCCAGAGACCCAGTACTTC
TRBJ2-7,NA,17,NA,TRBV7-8,CASSLRLATSSSYEQYF,TGTGCCAGCAGCTTAAGGCTAGCCACATCCAGCTCCTACGAGCAGTACTTC
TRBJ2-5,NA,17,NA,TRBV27,CASSFNLASPSVETQYF,TGTGCCAGCAGTTTTAATTTAGCTAGCCCGAGCGTGGAGACCCAGTACTTC
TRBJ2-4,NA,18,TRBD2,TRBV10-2,CASSESLAGPLAKNIQYF,TGCGCCAGCAGTGAGTCTCTAGCGGGTCCTTTAGCCAAAAACATTCAGTACTTC
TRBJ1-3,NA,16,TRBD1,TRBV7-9,CASSLGQPGSGNTIYF,TGTGCCAGCAGCTTGGGACAGCCCGGATCTGGAAACACCATATATTTT
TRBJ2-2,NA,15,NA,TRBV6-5,CASSLEGIMTGELFF,TGTGCCAGCAGCTTGGAGGGGATAATGACCGGGGAGCTGTTTTTT
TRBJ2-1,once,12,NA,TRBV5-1,CASSLVAAEQFF,TGCGCCAGCAGCTTGGTAGCAGCTGAGCAGTTCTTC
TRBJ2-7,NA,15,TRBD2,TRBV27,CASSIERGSIGEQYF,TGTGCCAGCAGTATCGAGCGGGGCAGCATAGGTGAGCAGTACTTC
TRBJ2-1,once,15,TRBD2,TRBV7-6,CASSLEGLALLEQFF,TGTGCCAGCAGCTTAGAGGGACTAGCGTTGCTTGAGCAGTTCTTC
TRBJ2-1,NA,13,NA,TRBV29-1,CSADPLGGTEQFF,TGCAGCGCCGATCCCCTGGGGGGTACTGAGCAGTTCTTC
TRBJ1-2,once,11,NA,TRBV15,CATSSGGGYTF,TGTGCCACCAGCAGTGGAGGAGGCTACACCTTC
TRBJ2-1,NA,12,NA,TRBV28,CASTRPYNEQFF,TGTGCCAGCACCCGTCCCTACAATGAGCAGTTCTTC
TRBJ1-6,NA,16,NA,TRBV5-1,CASSEEPPFYNSPLHF,TGCGCCAGCAGCGAGGAACCGCCTTTCTATAATTCACCCCTCCACTTT
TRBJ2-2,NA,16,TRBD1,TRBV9,CASSDGTGLNTGELFF,TGTGCCAGCAGCGACGGGACAGGGCTGAACACCGGGGAGCTGTTTTTT
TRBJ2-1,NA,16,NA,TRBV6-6,CASSPGTDFSYNEQFF,TGTGCCAGCAGCCCGGGGACTGACTTCTCCTACAATGAGCAGTTCTTC
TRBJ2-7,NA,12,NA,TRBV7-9,CASSLMRNEQYF,TGTGCCAGCAGCTTAATGCGGAACGAGCAGTACTTC
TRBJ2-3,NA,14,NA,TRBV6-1,CASSEVRGADTQYF,TGTGCCAGCAGTGAAGTACGGGGTGCAGATACGCAGTATTTT
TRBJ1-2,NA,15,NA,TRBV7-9,CASSLSYDRRYGYTF,TGTGCCAGCAGCTTATCTTATGACAGACGATATGGCTACACCTTC
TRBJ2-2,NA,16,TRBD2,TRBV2,CASSEISGTLSGELFF,TGTGCCAGCAGCGAAATAAGCGGGACTCTATCCGGGGAGCTGTTTTTT
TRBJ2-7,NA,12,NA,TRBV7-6,CASSFGENEQYF,TGTGCCAGCAGCTTTGGGGAAAACGAGCAGTACTTC
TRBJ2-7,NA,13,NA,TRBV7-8,CASSLVSSYEQYF,TGTGCCAGCAGCTTAGTCTCATCCTACGAGCAGTACTTC
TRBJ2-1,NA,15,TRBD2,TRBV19,CASNRGGSAYNEQFF,TGTGCCAGTAATAGGGGCGGGAGCGCCTACAATGAGCAGTTCTTC
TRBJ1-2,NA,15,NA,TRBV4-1,CASSYGVQTSSGYTF,TGCGCCAGCAGTTACGGGGTACAGACTTCTAGTGGCTACACCTTC
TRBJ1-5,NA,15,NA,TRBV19,CASSIEFALNQPQHF,TGTGCCAGTAGTATTGAGTTTGCGTTAAATCAGCCCCAGCATTTT
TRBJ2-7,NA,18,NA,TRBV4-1,CASSQVGVRIQSIYEQYF,TGCGCCAGCAGCCAAGTAGGAGTAAGGATACAGTCTATCTACGAGCAGTACTTC
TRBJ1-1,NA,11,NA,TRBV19,CASRKGPEAFF,TGTGCCAGTAGAAAGGGACCTGAAGCTTTCTTT
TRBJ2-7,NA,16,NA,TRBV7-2,CASSPPVGQSTYEQYF,TGTGCCAGCAGCCCTCCCGTCGGACAGTCAACCTACGAGCAGTACTTC
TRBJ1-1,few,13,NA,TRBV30,CAWSVVTLSTAFF,TGTGCCTGGAGTGTTGTGACGCTAAGTACAGCTTTCTTT
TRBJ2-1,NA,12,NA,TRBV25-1,CASSVGDNEQFF,TGTGCCAGCAGTGTCGGGGACAATGAGCAGTTCTTC
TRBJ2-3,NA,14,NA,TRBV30,CAWSVMSDQDTQYF,TGTGCCTGGAGTGTAATGAGCGACCAAGATACGCAGTATTTT
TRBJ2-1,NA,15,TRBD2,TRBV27,CASSLRREGLNEQFF,TGTGCCAGCAGTTTAAGGCGGGAGGGCCTTAATGAGCAGTTCTTC
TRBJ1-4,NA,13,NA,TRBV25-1,CASSGTENEKLFF,TGTGCCAGCAGCGGGACTGAGAATGAAAAACTGTTTTTT
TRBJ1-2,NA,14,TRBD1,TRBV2,CASSGSDRGYGYTF,TGTGCCAGCAGTGGGTCAGACAGGGGGTATGGCTACACCTTC
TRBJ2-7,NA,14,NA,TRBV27,CASSLAVSSYEQYF,TGTGCCAGCAGTTTGGCAGTAAGCTCCTACGAGCAGTACTTC
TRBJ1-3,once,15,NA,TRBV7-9,CASSLASGSGNTIYF,TGTGCCAGCAGCTTAGCGTCCGGATCTGGAAACACCATATATTTT
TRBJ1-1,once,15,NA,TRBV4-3,CASSQEIFSQSEAFF,TGCGCCAGCAGCCAAGAAATTTTTTCCCAGTCTGAAGCTTTCTTT
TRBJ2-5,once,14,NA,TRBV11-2,CASSLVDSVETQYF,TGTGCCAGCAGCTTAGTTGATAGCGTTGAGACCCAGTACTTC
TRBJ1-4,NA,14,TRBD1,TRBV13,CASSLGQGNEKLFF,TGTGCCAGCAGCCTCGGACAGGGGAATGAAAAACTGTTTTTT
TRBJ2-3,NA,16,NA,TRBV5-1,CASSPGTERSTDTQYF,TGCGCCAGCAGCCCCGGGACCGAGAGATCAACAGATACGCAGTATTTT
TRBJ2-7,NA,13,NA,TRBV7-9,CASSLSIQSEQYF,TGTGCCAGCAGCCTTAGTATACAGTCGGAGCAGTACTTC
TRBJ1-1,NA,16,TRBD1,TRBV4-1,CASSQPFQGAGTEAFF,TGCGCCAGCAGCCAACCGTTTCAGGGGGCAGGCACTGAAGCTTTCTTT
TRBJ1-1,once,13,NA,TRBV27,CASSYGGNTEAFF,TGTGCCAGCAGTTATGGGGGCAACACTGAAGCTTTCTTT
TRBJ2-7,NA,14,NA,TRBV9,CASSVGGAGYEQYF,TGTGCCAGCAGCGTAGGCGGCGCTGGCTACGAGCAGTACTTC
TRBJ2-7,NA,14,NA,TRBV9,CASSVGAADYEQYF,TGTGCCAGCAGCGTAGGGGCGGCCGACTACGAGCAGTACTTC
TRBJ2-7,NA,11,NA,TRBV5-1,CASSLMAEQYF,TGCGCCAGCAGCTTAATGGCAGAGCAGTACTTC
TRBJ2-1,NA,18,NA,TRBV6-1,CASSESGTPYGSYNEQFF,TGTGCCAGCAGTGAATCGGGGACCCCCTACGGCTCCTACAATGAGCAGTTCTTC
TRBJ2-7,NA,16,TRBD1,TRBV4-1,CASSQEFLQGAYEQYF,TGCGCCAGCAGCCAAGAATTCTTACAGGGGGCTTACGAGCAGTACTTC
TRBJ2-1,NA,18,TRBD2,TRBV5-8,CASSFPEWTSGRYNEQFF,TGTGCCAGCAGCTTTCCCGAATGGACTAGCGGCCGATACAATGAGCAGTTCTTC
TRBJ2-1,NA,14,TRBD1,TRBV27,CASSPGTGGWEQFF,TGTGCCAGCAGTCCCGGGACAGGGGGGTGGGAGCAGTTCTTC